This is a list of T cell receptor beta chains from one sample in a study of spatial heterogeneity in lung cancer. TCRdb ran MiXCR on the 5' RACE reads and lists one entry per CDR3 protein. The data show almost 3,000 distinct CDR3 sequences, with roughly 7% seen just once and about a tenth held by the top ten. Here the sequenced sample was lung tumor tissue, taken at surgery. The origin of the receptors is a female donor with early-stage non-small cell lung cancer. CDR3s include the opening cysteine and the closing phenylalanine or tryptophan.

TRBJ1-6 TRBV29-1 CSAGQGTDSPLHF
TRBJ2-3 TRBV6-2/TRBV6-3 CASSYFLQRGAPRTDTQYF
TRBJ2-1 TRBV19 CASTRDRGGSYNEQFF
TRBJ2-2 TRBV4-1 CASREQGADTGELFF
TRBJ1-5 TRBV20-1 CSASIMGQPQHF
TRBJ2-5 TRBV10-3 CAISRGRGETQYF
TRBJ1-1 TRBV7-9 CASSLEGSAKTGTFF
TRBJ2-1 TRBV20-1 CSARREGGSYNEQFF
TRBJ2-2 TRBV20-1 CSAVPGQGINGELFF
TRBJ1-1 TRBV3-1 CASSTPTGTVLTEAFF
TRBJ1-5 TRBV12-3/TRBV12-4 CASSLRDGNQPQHF
TRBJ2-1 TRBV2 CASSERGLASYNEQFF